This T cell receptor (beta chain) is from a study of blood T cell repertoires in COVID-19. In the study overall: The United States, Italy and Spain provided the acute and convalescent COVID-19 samples.

The germline V gene has CDR1 SGHDN and CDR2 FVKESK. The CDR3 covers 16 residues. Trimming took 1 base from V and 0 from J, leaving 12 bases between them. Generated by immunoSEQ multiplex PCR, the TCRdb table keeps only in-frame clones and is missing some. Of 65,000 to 70,000 clones in the sample, over 65% were seen once. The material sequenced was peripheral blood. This TCR came from a human donor in a cohort sampled during active COVID-19. The chain links TRBV14 to TRBJ1-1, with a weak D call TRBD1 (5 bases). The CDR3 coding sequence is TGTGCCAGCAGCCAAGGGGACTATACCATGAACACTGAAGCTTTCTTT. Protein: CASSQGDYTMNTEAFF.